These 27 T cell receptor beta chains originate from one sample sequenced in a study of blood T cell repertoires in COVID-19. Using immunoSEQ multiplex PCR, the repertoire was profiled, and TCRdb retains in-frame clones only, with some absent. The sample shows nearly 300,000 clones, 84% of them seen only once. Specimen: peripheral blood. These receptors were collected from a human donor with COVID-19, enrolled during active disease. The donor label of this sample is uncertain.

The V gene is TRBV5-1, the J gene TRBJ2-3; 9 nucleotides match TRBD1. After removal of 0 bases from V and 3 bases from J, the junction contained 2 bases not matched to a gene. The CDR3 has 15 amino acids. The germline CDR1 and CDR2 sequences are SGHRS and YFSETQ. The CDR3 loop is CASSLGDRVTDTQYF. CDR3 DNA: TGCGCCAGCAGCTTGGGGGACAGGGTAACAGATACGCAGTATTTT.

The chain employs TRBV7-8 and TRBJ1-2; D call uncertain. With 4 bases removed from V and 4 bases from J, the gap between germline ends came to 10 bases. CDR1 and CDR2 from the germline V gene are SGHVS and FQNEAQ. The CDR3 has 13 amino acids. The CDR3 loop is CASSSVGGYGYTF. CDR3 DNA sequence: TGTGCCAGCAGCTCGGTAGGCGGCTATGGCTACACCTTC.

The chain is built from TRBV7-8 and TRBJ2-7; perhaps TRBD2 as D (5 bases). CDR1 and CDR2 from the germline V gene are SGHVS and FQNEAQ. The V end was cut by 2 bases, the J end by 6 bases, with 20 bases between. This CDR3 spans 16 amino acids. The CDR3 nucleotides read TGTGCCAGCAGCTTATCGGATACGCAGCGGTGGGGCGAGCAGTACTTC. It is translated as CASSLSDTQRWGEQYF. Looking up the rest from reference TRBV7-8 and TRBJ2-7 gives the full variable domain: GAGVSQSPRYKVAKRGQDVALRCDPISGHVSLFWYQQALGQGPEFLTYFQNEAQLDKSGLPSDRFFAERPEGSVSTLKIQRTQQEDSAVYLCASSLSDTQRWGEQYFGPGTRLTVT.

The CDR3 sequence is CASSTDPVLAGRFF. CDR3 nucleotides: TGTGCCAGCAGTACCGACCCCGTACTAGCGGGGCGGTTCTTC. The rearrangement uses TRBV7-9 and TRBJ2-1; 10 positions match TRBD2. V was pared by 6 bases and J by 15 bases, with 14 bases of the junction left unmatched. Per the germline V gene, CDR1 is SEHNR and CDR2 is FQNEAQ (reference sequence). CDR3 size: 14 residues.

The rearrangement joins TRBV5-1 to TRBJ2-2; no definite D call. CDR3 length: 16 residues. Germline CDR1 is SGHRS and CDR2 is YFSETQ. V was cut by 0 bases and J by 6 bases, with 15 bases left in between. The CDR3 nucleotides are TGCGCCAGCAGCTTGGTCCCCGGATCGAGCGCCGGGGAGCTGTTTTTT. This translates into CASSLVPGSSAGELFF.

This chain joins TRBV30 and TRBJ1-4; a weak D match, TRBD1 (5 bases). With 0 bases removed from V and 7 bases from J, the gap between germline ends came to 18 bases. CDR3 length: 16 residues. Germline values: CDR1 GTSNPN, CDR2 SVGIG (reference sequence). Here the CDR3 DNA reads TGTGCCTGGAGTGTACTTAAGGGACTCGAGGGTGAAAAACTGTTTTTT. This sequence encodes CAWSVLKGLEGEKLFF.

This chain links TRBV14 with TRBJ1-1; D remains ambiguous. Germline values: CDR1 SGHDN, CDR2 FVKESK. Trimming pared 1 base from V and 7 bases from J, leaving 7 bases between. CDR3 size: 12 residues. CDR3 bases: TGTGCCAGCAGCCAAGCTCTACGTGAAGCTTTCTTT. Translated, it gives CASSQALREAFF. The whole variable domain, remainder taken from reference TRBV14 and TRBJ1-1, is EAGVTQFPSHSVIEKGQTVTLRCDPISGHDNLYWYRRVMGKEIKFLLHFVKESKQDESGMPNNRFLAERTGGTYSTLKVQPAELEDSGVYFCASSQALREAFFGQGTRLTVV.

This chain joins TRBV25-1 and TRBJ2-2; D might be TRBD2 (5 bases). Trimming took 3 bases from V and 7 from J, leaving 12 bases between them. This CDR3 is 14 amino acids long. In germline, CDR1 is MGHDK, CDR2 SYGVNS. The CDR3 region has the DNA TGTGCCAGCAGTGACTCGCCTAGCTTCGGGGAGCTGTTTTTT. Translating gives CASSDSPSFGELFF.

In this sample, this clone turned up once. The chain links TRBV7-2 to TRBJ2-7; D may be TRBD2 (6 bases). Trimming shortened V by 1 base and J by 2 bases, and 9 bases separated the two germline ends. Germline CDR1 reads SGHTA; CDR2 reads FQGNSA. The CDR3 is 14 residues long. CDR3 in amino acids: CASSLVGSPYEQYF. CDR3 coding DNA: TGTGCCAGCAGCTTAGTCGGGAGCCCCTACGAGCAGTACTTC.

The rearrangement links TRBV3-1 (or the pseudogene TRBV3-2) to TRBJ2-2, with 7 bases identical to TRBD2. The CDR3 totals 14 residues. V was pared by 2 bases and J by 3 bases, with 0 bases of the junction left unmatched. CDR1 is LGHDT and CDR2 is YNNKEL in the germline V gene (reference sequence). CDR3 nucleotide sequence: TGTGCCAGCAGCCAACGGGGGGACACCGGGGAGCTGTTTTTT. Translated, it gives CASSQRGDTGELFF.

The rearrangement links TRBV7-2 to TRBJ2-3; 10 bases line up with TRBD2. With V trimmed by 5 bases and J by 10 bases, 15 bases remained unmatched. Germline CDR1 is SGHTA and CDR2 is FQGNSA. The CDR3 totals 16 residues. CDR3 residues: CASSLLTGQAGGAQYF. In DNA, the CDR3 is TGTGCCAGCAGCCTGCTCACAGGCCAAGCGGGAGGGGCGCAGTATTTT.

This clone appeared once. The J gene is TRBJ2-3, the V gene TRBV19, with D uncertain. Germline V CDR1 and CDR2: LNHDA, SQIVND (reference sequence). V was shortened by 6 bases and J by 0 bases, with 10 bases between the two germline ends. The CDR3 extends over 14 amino acids. The CDR3 sequence is CASRQRLSTDTQYF. DNA for the CDR3: TGTGCCAGTAGGCAGCGCCTAAGCACAGATACGCAGTATTTT.

This clone occurred once. The chain joins TRBV2 to TRBJ1-1, with D possibly TRBD1 on 5 matching bases. V lost 5 bases and J 0 bases, leaving 7 bases between the germline ends. Looked up from germline, CDR1 is SNHLY and CDR2 is FYNNEI. This CDR3 spans 13 amino acids. Written as DNA, the CDR3 is TGTGCCAGCAGTTCAGGGTTGAACACTGAAGCTTTCTTT. Translation gives CASSSGLNTEAFF.

This chain connects TRBV3-1 (or the pseudogene TRBV3-2) to TRBJ2-7; TRBD2 might be the D (6 bases). The CDR3 has 15 residues. V lost 3 bases and J lost 2, with 14 bases in between. The germline CDR1 and CDR2 sequences are LGHDT and YNNKEL (reference sequence). This CDR3 reads CASSQGLSLAYEQYF. The CDR3 DNA follows: TGTGCCAGCAGCCAGGGACTTAGTCTTGCCTACGAGCAGTACTTC.

V usage is TRBV9 and J usage is TRBJ1-1; D uncertain. Germline V lookup: CDR1 SGDLS, CDR2 YYNGEE. Between the trimmed V and J ends, which lost 4 bases and 4 bases, there was a span of 14 bases. The CDR3 runs 14 residues. The DNA of the CDR3 is TGTGCCAGCAGCACGGCCAGCGCGGGCACTGAAGCTTTCTTT. Its translation is CASSTASAGTEAFF.

The V and J genes are TRBV2 and TRBJ1-5; D gene uncertain. The CDR3 has 12 amino acids. The germline V gene encodes CDR1 SNHLY and CDR2 FYNNEI. V dropped 6 bases and J dropped 3 bases, with 6 bases sitting between them. Here the CDR3 reads CASSPINQPQHF. In nucleotides, the CDR3 is TGTGCCAGCAGCCCAATCAATCAGCCCCAGCATTTT.

V is TRBV7-9 and J is TRBJ2-7; a possible D gene is TRBD2 (5 bases). V was pared by 8 bases and J by 4 bases, with 18 bases between. This CDR3 has 14 residues. The V gene's germline CDR1 is SEHNR and CDR2 FQNEAQ (reference sequence). CDR3 sequence (DNA): TGTGCCAGCGTCACGGCGGGTTATGCATACGAGCAGTACTTC. Its protein is CASVTAGYAYEQYF. Looking up the rest from reference TRBV7-9 and TRBJ2-7 gives the full variable domain: DTGVSQNPRHKITKRGQNVTFRCDPISEHNRLYWYRQTLGQGPEFLTYFQNEAQLEKSRLLSDRFSAERPKGSFSTLEIQRTEQGDSAMYLCASVTAGYAYEQYFGPGTRLTVT.

The chain uses TRBV13 and TRBJ2-5, with 14 bases matching TRBD2. The CDR3 runs to 18 residues. Losses at the gene ends were 5 bases for V and 5 bases for J; bases not matched to a gene: 13. Looked up from germline, CDR1 is PRHDT and CDR2 is FYEKMQ (reference sequence). The CDR3 region has the DNA TGTGCCAGCAGCCCGGGACTAGCGGGAGACCTCTCGCGGGAGACCCAGTACTTC. This encodes CASSPGLAGDLSRETQYF. Variable domain in full (rest from reference TRBV13 and TRBJ2-5): AAGVIQSPRHLIKEKRETATLKCYPIPRHDTVYWYQQGPGQDPQFLISFYEKMQSDKGSIPDRFSAQQFSDYHSELNMSSLELGDSALYFCASSPGLAGDLSRETQYFGPGTRLLVL.

Worth noting for this clone: This sample also contains other DNA sequences that code for the same CDR3. The rearrangement uses TRBV18 and TRBJ2-1; 11 bases match TRBD2. The CDR3 extends over 16 amino acids. CDR1 is KGHSH, CDR2 LQKENI, per germline. The junction had 0 bases not matched to a gene; V was cut back by 2 bases and J by 0 bases. This CDR3 reads CASSPTSGSSYNEQFF. For the CDR3, the DNA is TGTGCCAGCTCACCAACTAGCGGGAGCTCCTACAATGAGCAGTTCTTC.

J is TRBJ1-4 and V is TRBV6-5; D is possibly TRBD1 (5 bases). Germline V gene data show CDR1 as MNHEY and CDR2 as SVGAGI. The CDR3 loop spans 15 amino acids. Trimming took off 7 bases at V and 7 bases at J, with 19 bases between the two ends. DNA of the CDR3: TGTGCCAGCACCTCCGGAGGGGTGGCAAGTGAAAAACTGTTTTTT. It translates to CASTSGGVASEKLFF.

V gene TRBV29-1 combines with J gene TRBJ1-5; D is possibly TRBD1 (5 bases). Germline V gives CDR1 SQVTM, CDR2 ANQGSEA. This CDR3 has 15 amino acids. V dropped 0 bases and J dropped 3 bases, with 12 bases sitting between them. The CDR3 DNA reads as TGCAGCGTTGAAGATCGGGAGGGGACCAATCAGCCCCAGCATTTT. Translating it yields CSVEDREGTNQPQHF.

The V gene is TRBV4-2, the J gene TRBJ2-1, with a possible D match to TRBD2 (5 bases). Germline CDR1 and CDR2: LGHNA and YNFKEQ. The CDR3 loop spans 16 amino acids. V was pared by 4 bases and J by 2 bases, with 15 bases between. CDR3 sequence (DNA): TGTGCCAGCAGCCCTGGGGAGAGCCCGGCCTACAATGAGCAGTTCTTC. Residues: CASSPGESPAYNEQFF.

V gene TRBV28 combines with J gene TRBJ2-7, with 12 positions matching TRBD2. Germline CDR1 is MDHEN and CDR2 is SYDVKM. The CDR3 consists of 15 residues. J was trimmed by 3 bases and V by 7 bases; bases with no gene match: 7. This CDR3 reads CASMLAGGPVYEQYF. CDR3 coding DNA: TGTGCCAGCATGCTAGCGGGAGGGCCGGTCTACGAGCAGTACTTC. The full variable domain, rest sourced from reference TRBV28 and TRBJ2-7, is DVKVTQSSRYLVKRTGEKVFLECVQDMDHENMFWYRQDPGLGLRLIYFSYDVKMKEKGDIPEGYSVSREKKERFSLILESASTNQTSMYLCASMLAGGPVYEQYFGPGTRLTVT.

The chain combines TRBV6-6 with TRBJ2-1; 10 bases align to TRBD2. The CDR3 consists of 16 residues. Germline V gives CDR1 MNHNY, CDR2 SVGAGI (reference sequence). V trimming: 1 base; J trimming: 2 bases; junction bases outside the gene matches: 2. The CDR3 spells CASSYYTSGAYNEQFF. CDR3 bases: TGTGCCAGCAGTTACTATACTAGCGGGGCCTACAATGAGCAGTTCTTC.

The CDR3 spells CASSLVRTSGDNEQFF. In DNA form, the CDR3 reads TGTGCCAGCAGCTTAGTGCGGACTAGCGGGGACAATGAGCAGTTCTTC. The V and J genes are TRBV7-6 and TRBJ2-1; 12 bases agree with TRBD2. The CDR3 contains 16 residues. Germline values: CDR1 SGHVS, CDR2 FNYEAQ. The J segment lost 5 bases and the V segment lost 1 base, leaving 3 bases of the junction unmatched.

The count of this clone is one. CDR3 amino acids: CASSSFRGESQETQYF. The CDR3 nucleotides read TGTGCCAGCAGTTCATTTCGCGGAGAAAGTCAAGAGACCCAGTACTTC. The V gene is TRBV6-5, the J gene TRBJ2-5, with D uncertain. This CDR3 spans 16 amino acids. Germline CDR1 reads MNHEY; CDR2 reads SVGAGI. Trimming removed 4 bases from V and 2 bases from J, with 17 bases in between.

The chain uses TRBV6-5 and TRBJ1-4; perhaps TRBD1 as D (6 bases). Germline V lookup: CDR1 MNHEY, CDR2 SVGAGI. CDR3 length: 15 residues. V was pared by 4 bases and J by 2 bases, with 11 bases between. The CDR3 sequence: CASSLQGPTNEKLFF. The CDR3 DNA is TGTGCCAGCAGTTTACAGGGTCCGACTAATGAAAAACTGTTTTTT.